This T cell receptor beta chain was obtained from a study of shared clonotypes between healthy human individuals. Findings and limits, study-wide: The four-donor shared clonotypes exceeded non-shared clonotypes in generation probability, with non-shared ones scoring lower.

The V gene lost 0 bases and the J gene lost 1 base, with 9 bases spanning the gap. CDR1 is GTSNPN and CDR2 is SVGIG in the germline V gene (reference sequence). The CDR3 totals 14 residues. Repertoires were generated with immunoSEQ multiplex PCR, while TCRdb's copy carries only in-frame clones and drops some. The sample contains roughly 2.5 million clones, around nine tenths of which appear only once. There are a few counts of this clone. Its antigen is unknown. Healthy HIV-negative adults without recent acute infections or vaccinations served as donors. V and J are TRBV30 and TRBJ1-1, with D possibly TRBD1 on 6 matching bases. Sequencing was performed on naive CD4+ T cells sorted from blood. Subset reported: CD45RA+ positively selected. This sequence was found in a man between 18 and 29 years old in good health. CDR3: CAWSVGAENTEAFF. The DNA of the CDR3 is TGTGCCTGGAGTGTGGGGGCGGAGAACACTGAAGCTTTCTTT.